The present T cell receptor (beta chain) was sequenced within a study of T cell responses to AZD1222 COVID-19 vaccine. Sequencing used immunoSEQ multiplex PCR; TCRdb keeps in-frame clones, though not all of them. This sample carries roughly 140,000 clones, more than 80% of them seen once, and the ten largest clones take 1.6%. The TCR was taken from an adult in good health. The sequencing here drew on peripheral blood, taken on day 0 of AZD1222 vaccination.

For the CDR3, the DNA is TGTGCCAGCAGTGAGGACAGGTGGACCTACAATGAGCAGTTCTTC. Translation gives CASSEDRWTYNEQFF. The J gene is TRBJ2-1, the V gene TRBV3-1 (or the pseudogene TRBV3-2); 7 positions agree with TRBD1. CDR1 and CDR2 (germline): LGHDT, YNNKEL (reference sequence). The CDR3 extends over 15 amino acids. V shed 6 bases and J 2 bases; nucleotides not matched to a gene: 7.